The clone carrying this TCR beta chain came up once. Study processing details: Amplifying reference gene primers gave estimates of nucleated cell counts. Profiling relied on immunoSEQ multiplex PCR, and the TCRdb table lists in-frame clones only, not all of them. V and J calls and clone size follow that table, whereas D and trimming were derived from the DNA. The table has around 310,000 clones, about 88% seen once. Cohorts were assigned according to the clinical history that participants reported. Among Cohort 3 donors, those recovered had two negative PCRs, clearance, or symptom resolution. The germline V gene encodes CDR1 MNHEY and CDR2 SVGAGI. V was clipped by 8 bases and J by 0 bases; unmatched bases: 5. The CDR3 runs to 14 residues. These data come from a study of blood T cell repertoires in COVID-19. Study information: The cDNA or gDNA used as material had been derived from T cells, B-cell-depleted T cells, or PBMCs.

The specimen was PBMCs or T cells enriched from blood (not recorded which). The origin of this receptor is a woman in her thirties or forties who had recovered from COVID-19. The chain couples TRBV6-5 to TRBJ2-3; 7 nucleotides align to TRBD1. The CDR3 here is CASGKQGSTDTQYF. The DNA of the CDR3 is TGTGCCAGCGGGAAACAGGGGAGCACAGATACGCAGTATTTT.